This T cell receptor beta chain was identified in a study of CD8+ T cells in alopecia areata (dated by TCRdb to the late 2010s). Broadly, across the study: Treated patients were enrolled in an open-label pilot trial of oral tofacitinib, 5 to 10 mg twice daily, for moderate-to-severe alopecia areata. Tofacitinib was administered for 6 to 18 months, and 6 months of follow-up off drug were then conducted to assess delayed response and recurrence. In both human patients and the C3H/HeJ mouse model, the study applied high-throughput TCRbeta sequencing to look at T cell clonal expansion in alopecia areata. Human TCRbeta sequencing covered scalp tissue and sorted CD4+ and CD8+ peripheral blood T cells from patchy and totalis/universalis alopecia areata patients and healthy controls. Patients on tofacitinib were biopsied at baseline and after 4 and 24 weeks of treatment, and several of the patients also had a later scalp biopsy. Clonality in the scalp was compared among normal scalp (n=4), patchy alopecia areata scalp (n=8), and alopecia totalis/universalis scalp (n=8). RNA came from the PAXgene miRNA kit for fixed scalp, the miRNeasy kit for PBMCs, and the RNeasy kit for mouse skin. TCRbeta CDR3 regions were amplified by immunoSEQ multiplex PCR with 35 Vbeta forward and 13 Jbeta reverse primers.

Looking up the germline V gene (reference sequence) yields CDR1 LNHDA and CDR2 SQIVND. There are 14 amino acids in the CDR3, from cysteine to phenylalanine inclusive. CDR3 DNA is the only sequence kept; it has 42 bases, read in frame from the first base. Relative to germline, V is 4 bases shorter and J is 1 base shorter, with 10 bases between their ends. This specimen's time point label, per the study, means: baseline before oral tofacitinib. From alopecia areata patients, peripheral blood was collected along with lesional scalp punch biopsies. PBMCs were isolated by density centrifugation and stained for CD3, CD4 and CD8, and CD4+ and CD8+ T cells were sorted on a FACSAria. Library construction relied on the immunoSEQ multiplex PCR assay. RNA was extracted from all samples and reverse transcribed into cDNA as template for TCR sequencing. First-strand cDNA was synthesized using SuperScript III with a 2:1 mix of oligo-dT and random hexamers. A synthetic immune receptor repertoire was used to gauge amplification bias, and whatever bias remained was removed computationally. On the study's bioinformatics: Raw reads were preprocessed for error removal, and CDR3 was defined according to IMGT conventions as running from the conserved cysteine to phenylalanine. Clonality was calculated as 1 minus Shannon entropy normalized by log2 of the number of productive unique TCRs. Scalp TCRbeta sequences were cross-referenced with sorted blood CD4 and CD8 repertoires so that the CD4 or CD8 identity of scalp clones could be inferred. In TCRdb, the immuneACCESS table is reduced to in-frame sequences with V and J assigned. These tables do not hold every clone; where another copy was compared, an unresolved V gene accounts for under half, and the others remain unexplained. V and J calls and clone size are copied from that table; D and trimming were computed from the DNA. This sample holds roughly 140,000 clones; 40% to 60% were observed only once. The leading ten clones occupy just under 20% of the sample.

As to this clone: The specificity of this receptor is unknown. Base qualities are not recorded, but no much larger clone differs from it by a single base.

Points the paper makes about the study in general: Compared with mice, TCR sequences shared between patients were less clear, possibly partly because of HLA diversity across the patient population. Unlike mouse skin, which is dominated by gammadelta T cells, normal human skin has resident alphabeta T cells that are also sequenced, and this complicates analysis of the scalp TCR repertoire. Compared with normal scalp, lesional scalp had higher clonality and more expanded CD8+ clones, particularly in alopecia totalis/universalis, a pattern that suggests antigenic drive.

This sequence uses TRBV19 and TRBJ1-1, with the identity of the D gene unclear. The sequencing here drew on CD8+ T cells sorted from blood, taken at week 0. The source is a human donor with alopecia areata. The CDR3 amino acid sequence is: CASSTTSGNTEAFF. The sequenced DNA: TGTGCCAGTAGTACCACCTCGGGGAACACTGAAGCTTTCTTT. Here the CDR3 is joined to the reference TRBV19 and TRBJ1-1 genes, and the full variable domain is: DGGITQSPKYLFRKEGQNVTLSCEQNLNHDAMYWYRQDPGQGLRLIYYSQIVNDFQKGDIAEGYSVSREKKESFPLTVTSAQKNPTAFYLCASSTTSGNTEAFFGQGTRLTVV.